The clone carrying this T cell receptor (beta chain) was observed a handful of times. The data were taken from a study of human T cells and chemical hapten exposure. Trimming took off 3 bases at V and 5 bases at J, with 9 bases between the two ends. The CDR3 runs to 13 residues. Germline V gene sequence: CDR1 MNHEY, CDR2 SMNVEV (reference sequence). Attachment of unique molecular identifiers to individual cDNA molecules was performed in the library. TCRdb used MiXCR to reprocess the reads, holding one entry per CDR3 protein. The sample lists 3,500 to 4,500 distinct CDR3 sequences; 45% to 50% were seen once. Stated treatment: therapeutic diphenylcyclopropenone sensitization with weekly scalp DPC. The donor pool consisted of alopecia patients aged 18 to 70 years, considered suitable for DPC.

J is TRBJ2-3 and V is TRBV27; D is undetermined. The sample here was whole blood, taken before DPC sensitization or 2, 6, or about 24 weeks after (not recorded which). The source is an adult with alopecia areata. Some clones in this sample may be carry-over from other donors' samples. This table probably holds off-target reads from a library built for another chain. This CDR3 is CASSFQAVDTQYF. CDR3 DNA: TGTGCCAGCAGTTTCCAGGCCGTAGATACGCAGTATTTT.